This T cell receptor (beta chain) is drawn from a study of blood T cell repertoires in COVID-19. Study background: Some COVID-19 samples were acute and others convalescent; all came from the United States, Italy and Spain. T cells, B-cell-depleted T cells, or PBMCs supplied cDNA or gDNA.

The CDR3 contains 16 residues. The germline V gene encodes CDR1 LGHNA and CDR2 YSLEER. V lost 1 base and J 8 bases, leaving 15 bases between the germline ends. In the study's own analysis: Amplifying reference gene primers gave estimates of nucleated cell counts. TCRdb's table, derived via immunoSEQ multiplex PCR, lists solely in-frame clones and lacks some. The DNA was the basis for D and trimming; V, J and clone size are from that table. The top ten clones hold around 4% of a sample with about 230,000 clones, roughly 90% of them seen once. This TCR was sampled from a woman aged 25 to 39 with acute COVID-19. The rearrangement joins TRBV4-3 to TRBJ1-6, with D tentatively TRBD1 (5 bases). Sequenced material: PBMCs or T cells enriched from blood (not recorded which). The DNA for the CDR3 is TGCGCCAGCAGCCAAGGTGTAGGACATCGAGATTCACCCCTCCACTTT. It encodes CASSQGVGHRDSPLHF.